This T cell receptor (beta chain) was found in a study of blood T cells in healthy people across ages. Whole-study results and caveats: Across the age range, TCR beta diversity per million T cells fell in a roughly linear way.

Alongside a J-beta primer mix, a sample-barcoded 5' primer served in a second PCR lasting about 6 to 11 cycles. TCRdb reanalysed the 5' RACE reads using MiXCR and keeps one entry per CDR3 protein. Seen here are about 1.6 million distinct CDR3 sequences, approximately 32% observed once, and the top ten hold roughly 12%. After removal of 0 bases from V and 2 bases from J, the junction contained 2 bases not matched to a gene. Germline V gene data show CDR1 as SGHRS and CDR2 as YFSETQ. The CDR3 has 16 residues. There are a few counts of this clonotype. As yet, its antigen is unknown. The gene calls are TRBV5-1 and TRBJ2-1; 10 nucleotides line up with TRBD2. This clonotype originated in a woman younger than 45 in good health. Sequencing was done on a sample of blood. CDR3 amino acids: CASSLASGRAYNEQFF. The CDR3 bases are TGCGCCAGCAGCTTGGCCAGCGGGAGGGCCTACAATGAGCAGTTCTTC.